These 17 T cell receptor beta chains share one sample of origin, sequenced in a study of blood T cell repertoires in COVID-19. Libraries were prepared by immunoSEQ multiplex PCR; TCRdb keeps only in-frame clonotypes and omits some of them. The table has 90,000 to 110,000 clones, approximately 80% seen once. Sequences were obtained from peripheral blood. These receptors were taken from a woman aged 70-85 years with acute or convalescent COVID-19.

In this sample, this clone turned up once. In nucleotides, the CDR3 is TGCGCCAGCAGCTTGGCCCGGGCTCCCCCAGGGGCCCTGGGCTACACCTTC. It is translated as CASSLARAPPGALGYTF. The chain recombines TRBV5-1 with TRBJ1-2, with D perhaps matching TRBD1 (6 bases). Deletions cut 0 bases from V and 8 bases from J, with 23 bases between. CDR3 length equals 17 residues. The V gene's germline CDR1 is SGHRS and CDR2 YFSETQ.

The chain uses TRBV19 and TRBJ1-3, with TRBD1 as a possible D gene (5 bases). The CDR3 is 15 amino acids. V lost 7 bases, J lost 0 bases, and 13 bases lay in between. Germline CDR1 and CDR2: LNHDA and SQIVND (reference sequence). The CDR3 loop is CASTLSGASGNTIYF. CDR3 coding DNA: TGTGCCAGTACCCTCAGTGGGGCCTCTGGAAACACCATATATTTT. The full variable domain, its missing parts supplied by reference TRBV19 and TRBJ1-3, is DGGITQSPKYLFRKEGQNVTLSCEQNLNHDAMYWYRQDPGQGLRLIYYSQIVNDFQKGDIAEGYSVSREKKESFPLTVTSAQKNPTAFYLCASTLSGASGNTIYFGEGSWLTVV.

V usage is TRBV28 and J usage is TRBJ2-7; 9 bases line up with TRBD2. The CDR3 has 16 amino acids. The germline V gene encodes CDR1 MDHEN and CDR2 SYDVKM. Germline trimming cut 5 bases from V and 4 bases from J; bases unmatched to any gene: 12. The CDR3 nucleotides read TGTGCCAGCAGTCCACCAAAAGCGGGAGGCAAGTACGAGCAGTACTTC. The encoded protein is CASSPPKAGGKYEQYF.

This clone was recorded a few times. The chain joins TRBV7-2 to TRBJ1-5; D remains unclear. V was trimmed by 1 base and J by 3 bases, leaving 13 bases between them. CDR3 length: 16 residues. Looked up from germline, CDR1 is SGHTA and CDR2 is FQGNSA. CDR3 in DNA: TGTGCCAGCAGCTTAGTGGCAGGTGCACCCAATCAGCCCCAGCATTTT. This sequence encodes CASSLVAGAPNQPQHF.

This chain links TRBV7-6 with TRBJ2-5; 8 bases map to TRBD1. The V segment lost 1 base and the J segment 0 bases; nucleotides outside the gene matches: 10. This CDR3 is built from 18 residues. Germline V gives CDR1 SGHVS, CDR2 FNYEAQ. This CDR3 is CASSLGQGALGYQETQYF. In DNA, the CDR3 is TGTGCCAGCAGCTTAGGGCAGGGGGCTTTAGGGTACCAAGAGACCCAGTACTTC.

J is TRBJ2-5 and V is TRBV7-3; D remains ambiguous. From germline, CDR1 is SGHTA and CDR2 FQGTGA. This CDR3 has 11 residues. V lost 5 bases and J 4 bases, leaving 5 bases between the germline ends. CDR3 coding DNA: TGTGCCAGCAGCCCCGGAGAGACCCAGTACTTC. The encoded protein is CASSPGETQYF.

The gene calls are TRBV18 and TRBJ1-1; D may be TRBD1 (5 bases). Trimming removed 4 bases at V and 0 bases at J, with 12 bases between. CDR3 length: 15 residues. Germline CDR1 KGHSH, CDR2 LQKENI. This chain's CDR3 is CASSLAGTVNTEAFF. DNA of the CDR3: TGTGCCAGCTCACTGGCCGGGACTGTGAACACTGAAGCTTTCTTT. The full variable domain, in which reference TRBV18 and TRBJ1-1 provide the parts outside the CDR3, is NAGVMQNPRHLVRRRGQEARLRCSPMKGHSHVYWYRQLPEEGLKFMVYLQKENIIDESGMPKERFSAEFPKEGPSILRIQQVVRGDSAAYFCASSLAGTVNTEAFFGQGTRLTVV.

In its sample, this clone was seen once. The V and J genes are TRBV24-1 and TRBJ2-1; 10 positions match TRBD1. The trim removed 5 bases at V and 8 bases at J, leaving 14 bases unmatched. CDR3 length: 17 amino acids. Germline CDR1 and CDR2: KGHDR and SFDVKD. CDR3 protein: CATSAVQGRDRGYEQFF. CDR3 nucleotide sequence: TGTGCCACCAGTGCAGTCCAGGGACGGGACAGGGGCTATGAGCAGTTCTTC.

The rearrangement uses TRBV19 and TRBJ2-2, with D uncertain. The CDR3 has 16 residues. CDR1 and CDR2 (germline): LNHDA, SQIVND (reference sequence). V was trimmed by 5 bases and J by 4 bases, leaving 17 bases between them. CDR3 sequence reads: CASSPLLSLSTGELFF. CDR3 bases: TGTGCCAGTAGTCCCCTCCTGTCCCTTAGCACCGGGGAGCTGTTTTTT.

The rearrangement links TRBV7-2 to TRBJ1-1; D gene ambiguous. The CDR3 consists of 14 residues. The V gene's germline CDR1 is SGHTA and CDR2 FQGNSA. Trimming cost V 0 bases and J 3 bases, with 8 bases left between them. The CDR3 sequence is CASSLALQYTEAFF. The CDR3 DNA reads as TGTGCCAGCAGCTTAGCCCTCCAGTACACTGAAGCTTTCTTT.

The chain recombines TRBV4-1 with TRBJ2-3, with 11 bases lining up with TRBD2. Germline CDR1 MGHRA, CDR2 YSYEKL. CDR3 size: 16 residues. V was pared by 1 base and J by 6 bases, with 6 bases of the junction left unmatched. CDR3 in amino acids: CASSQARIAGGDTQYF. The CDR3 bases are TGCGCCAGCAGCCAAGCCCGAATAGCGGGAGGGGATACGCAGTATTTT.

The rearrangement links TRBV7-9 to TRBJ2-1; TRBD2 matches at 14 bases. Unmatched junction bases numbered 6, after V lost 4 bases and J lost 4 bases. Germline-derived CDR1 and CDR2 are SEHNR and FQNEAQ (reference sequence). The CDR3 sequence is 17 residues long. The CDR3 is CASSSGLAGGTYNEQFF. The DNA for the CDR3 is TGTGCCAGCAGCTCCGGACTAGCGGGAGGTACTTACAATGAGCAGTTCTTC.

This clone was detected only a few times. CDR3 sequence reads: CASSAGTDYGYTF. The CDR3 DNA reads TGTGCCAGCAGTGCCGGGACAGATTATGGCTACACCTTC. V and J are TRBV2 and TRBJ1-2; the match to TRBD1 covers 7 bases. The CDR3 covers 13 residues. The germline V gene encodes CDR1 SNHLY and CDR2 FYNNEI. Trimming cost V 4 bases and J 5 bases; bases outside gene matches: 4.

CDR3 amino acids: CSASLTGALSGNTIYF. CDR3 in DNA: TGCAGCGCATCTTTGACAGGGGCCCTCTCTGGAAACACCATATATTTT. V is TRBV29-1 and J is TRBJ1-3; 8 nucleotides line up with TRBD1. The germline V gene encodes CDR1 SQVTM and CDR2 ANQGSEA. This CDR3 region has 16 residues. J lost 0 bases, V lost 7 bases, and 11 bases had no gene match.

The chain has TRBV6-2 or TRBV6-3 and TRBJ2-7; TRBD1 matches at 7 bases. Per germline, CDR1 MNHEY and CDR2 SVGEGT. The length of the CDR3 is 14 residues. V dropped 7 bases and J dropped 4; count of bases not matched to a gene: 10. Here the CDR3 reads CASTPTETGYEQYF. The CDR3 DNA follows: TGTGCCAGCACCCCAACTGAGACAGGGTACGAGCAGTACTTC.

This chain joins TRBV6-1 and TRBJ2-4; 9 bases map to TRBD1. Germline assignment: CDR1 MNHNS and CDR2 SASEGT. The CDR3 spans 14 residues. The V segment lost 5 bases and the J segment 6 bases; nucleotides outside the gene matches: 5. The CDR3 nucleotides read TGTGCCAGCAGTATCGGGACAGGGCTAAACATTCAGTACTTC. Protein sequence: CASSIGTGLNIQYF.

This sequence joins TRBV28 and TRBJ1-3; D gene uncertain. The CDR3 has 14 amino acids. The germline V and J ends were trimmed by 4 bases and 2 bases, with 9 bases remaining between them. In germline, CDR1 is MDHEN, CDR2 SYDVKM. CDR3 residues: CASSYPGTGNTIYF. CDR3 DNA: TGTGCCAGCAGTTATCCCGGGACTGGAAACACCATATATTTT.